This T cell receptor beta chain was recorded in a study of T cells after posttransplantation cyclophosphamide. Overall study findings and caveats: Later post-transplant blood repertoires were often dominated by donor CD8+ memory clones.

V was cut by 2 bases and J by 0 bases, with 16 bases left in between. This CDR3 comprises 16 residues. Per germline, CDR1 GTSNPN and CDR2 SVGIG (reference sequence). This clone was recorded a few times. The antigen remains unidentified. This table comes from immunoSEQ multiplex PCR, and its TCRdb copy is limited to in-frame clones, with some not included. The sample holds about 39,000 clones, and no clone turns up only once. The chain carries TRBV30 and TRBJ1-2, with D perhaps matching TRBD1 (5 bases). The receptor was derived from a woman in her fifties or sixties in good health and a related stem cell transplant donor. Sequenced input: PBMCs. Here the CDR3 DNA reads TGTGCCTGGAGTTCGGGGACGACGGGAGCTAACTATGGCTACACCTTC. This codes for CAWSSGTTGANYGYTF.